This note documents a single T cell receptor (beta chain) sequence. This clonotype was counted at least ten times. There is no known antigen for this receptor. No qualities accompany the bases; no much larger clone lies one base away. What this sample's time point label stands for: persistent/refractory GD, antithyroid drugs over 5 years with positive TRAb. RNA was extracted from PBMCs in TRIzol for both TCR sequencing and RNA sequencing. Graves' disease was diagnosed according to American Thyroid Association guidelines. The patients came from an endocrinology department in Xi'an, China. Each patient gave approximately 9 milliliters of peripheral blood, collected in an EDTA anticoagulant tube. PBMCs were isolated by Ficoll Paque Plus density gradient separation without further T cell sorting. An Agilent 2100 Bioanalyzer and agarose gel were used to assess RNA quality, and a NanoDrop 2000 was used to measure RNA concentration.

The germline V gene (reference sequence) supplies CDR1 GTSNPN and CDR2 SVGIG. The CDR3 spans 13 residues, from the cysteine through the phenylalanine. CDR3 DNA is the only sequence kept; it has 39 bases, read in frame from the first base. The germline V end is reduced by 4 bases and the J end by 3 bases; junction bases left unmatched: 5. The record originates from a study of regulatory T cells in long-lasting Graves disease listed by TCRdb under 2021. For the study in its entirety: Persistent Graves' disease was defined as persistently positive TSH receptor autoantibodies together with antithyroid drug treatment for over 5 years. A total of roughly 35 samples were covered by TCR sequencing, comprising about 13 persistent and 20 or so newly diagnosed Graves' disease patients. The study was conducted in China and was registered as a clinical trial. Persistent Graves' disease patients were compared with newly diagnosed Graves' disease patients by peripheral blood TCR sequencing and RNA sequencing. Persistent Graves' disease patients in the clinical cohort had taken antithyroid drugs for approximately 9.5 years on average. Summary of the overall study and its limitations: Preferential use of TRBV28, TRBJ1-2 and TRBJ2-5 was observed in persistent disease, whereas TRBV20-1 and TRBJ2-1 were favored in newly diagnosed disease. Only the TCR beta chain was sequenced and analyzed. A larger number of public clonotypes was shared among persistent patients (approximately 3,000) than among newly diagnosed patients (around 870). Persistent Graves' disease patients showed lower TCR Shannon entropy and fewer highly expanded clones than newly diagnosed patients, suggesting clonal expansion. As a limitation, the authors acknowledged that the small sample size may reduce accuracy. Peripheral blood alone was examined, since thyroid tissue, which constituted the primary lesion, could not be accessed.

Libraries came from multiplex PCR. Sequencing relied on an Illumina HiSeq 4000. iRepertoire HTBI primers and Arm-PCR amplification of CDR3 regions were used to construct TCR beta libraries. Gel purification was performed on PCR products prior to sequencing. Turning to the authors' computational methods: Across samples, 60 to 70 TRBV and 12 to 15 TRBJ segments were identified and used for gene usage analysis of CDR3 amino acid clonotypes. COPE and FqMerger were used to merge filtered high-quality paired reads into contigs. BLAST was used to align contigs to IMGT TRBV, TRBD and TRBJ reference genes, with CDR3 defined following IMGT. Any clonotype with a frequency above 0.1% was counted as a highly expanded clone. Shannon entropy served as the measure of repertoire diversity, while the Gini coefficient captured V-J evenness. A clonotype was considered public if more than one individual shared it. TCRdb reworked the public reads: Q25 trimming with fastp, MiXCR clone assembly, productive beta chains retained. Rows are unified per CDR3 protein, each entry keeping the most common DNA and genes. The authors' filters were not applied to this entry. Across this sample there are more than 300,000 distinct CDR3 sequences, with 15% to 20% seen only once. The ten largest clones represent about 29% of the sample.

The specimen was peripheral blood mononuclear cells (PBMCs), collected when the disease was refractory, from a patient treated with antithyroid drugs. The V and J genes are TRBV30 and TRBJ1-2, and 7 junction bases match TRBD1. The sequence was obtained from a female donor with Graves disease. The DNA sequence is TGTGCCTGGACCAGGGGGAACTACTATGGCTACACCTTC. It translates as CAWTRGNYYGYTF.